The clone carrying this T cell receptor beta chain was counted only a few times. This record belongs to a study of identical twins. Via MiXCR, TCRdb re-called the 5' RACE reads, giving one row per CDR3 protein. The data contain 250,000 or so distinct CDR3 sequences, about 9% of them singletons. CDR1 and CDR2 (germline): SEHNR, FQNEAQ (reference sequence). Between the trimmed V and J ends, which lost 5 bases and 3 bases, there was a span of 16 bases. This CDR3 spans 16 amino acids. The data also belong to a second study, concerning yellow fever vaccine responses in identical twins.

V gene TRBV7-9 combines with J gene TRBJ1-4, with D possibly TRBD1 on 5 matching bases. This clonotype was sampled from a woman between 18 and 30 years old in good health. Specimen: CD8+ T cells sorted from blood. The chain's CDR3 is CASSRLGDFSNEKLFF. The CDR3 DNA sequence: TGTGCCAGCAGCCGCCTTGGGGACTTCTCTAATGAAAAACTGTTTTTT.